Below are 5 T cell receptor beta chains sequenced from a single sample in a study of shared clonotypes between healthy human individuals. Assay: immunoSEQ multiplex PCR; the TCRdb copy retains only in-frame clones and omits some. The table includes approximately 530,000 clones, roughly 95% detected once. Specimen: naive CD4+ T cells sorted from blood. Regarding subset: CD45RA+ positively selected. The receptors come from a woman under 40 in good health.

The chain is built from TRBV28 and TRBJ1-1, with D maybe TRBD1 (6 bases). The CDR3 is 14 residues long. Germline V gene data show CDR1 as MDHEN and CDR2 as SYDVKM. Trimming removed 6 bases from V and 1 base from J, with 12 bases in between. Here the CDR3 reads CASSHGQPNTEAFF. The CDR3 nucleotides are TGTGCCAGCAGCCACGGACAGCCGAACACTGAAGCTTTCTTT.

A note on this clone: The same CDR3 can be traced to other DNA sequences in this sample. In nucleotides, the CDR3 is TGTGCCAGCAGCTTCGGGAATCAGCCCCAGCATTTT. Translation: CASSFGNQPQHF. The V call is TRBV7-9, the J call TRBJ1-5; unclear D gene. In germline, CDR1 is SEHNR, CDR2 FQNEAQ (reference sequence). The V gene lost 3 bases and the J gene lost 4 bases, with 4 bases spanning the gap. This CDR3 has 12 residues.

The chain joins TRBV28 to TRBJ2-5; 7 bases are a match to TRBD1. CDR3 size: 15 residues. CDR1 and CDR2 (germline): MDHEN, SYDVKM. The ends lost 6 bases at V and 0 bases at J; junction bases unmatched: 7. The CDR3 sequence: CASRSGTAYQETQYF. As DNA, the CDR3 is TGTGCCAGCAGATCCGGGACAGCTTACCAAGAGACCCAGTACTTC.

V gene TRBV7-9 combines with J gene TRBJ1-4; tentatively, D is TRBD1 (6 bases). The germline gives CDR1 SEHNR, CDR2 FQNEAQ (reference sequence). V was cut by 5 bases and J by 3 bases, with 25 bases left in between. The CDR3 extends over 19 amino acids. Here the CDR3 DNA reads TGTGCCAGCAGCCTCAACCCCTTACAGGGCCACGGGGCTAATGAAAAACTGTTTTTT. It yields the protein CASSLNPLQGHGANEKLFF.

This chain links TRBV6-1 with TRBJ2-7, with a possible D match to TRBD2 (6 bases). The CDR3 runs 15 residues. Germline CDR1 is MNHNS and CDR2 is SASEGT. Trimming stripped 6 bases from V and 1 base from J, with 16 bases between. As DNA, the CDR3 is TGTGCCAGCAGGGCCCTAAGGCGGGAATCCTACGAGCAGTACTTC. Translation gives CASRALRRESYEQYF.